The source of this T cell receptor beta chain is a study of shared clonotypes between healthy human individuals. Study-level background: Each donor contributed plates that comprised three CD4 naive, three CD4 memory, two CD8 naive and one CD8 memory.

Each donor was a Caucasian adult residing in Nashville, Tennessee. Study-wide results and caveats: Naive subsets generally exceeded memory subsets in estimated richness.

In regard to this clone: No antigen is known for it.

200 to 250 ng DNA, 30,000 or so T cell genomes, went into each sorted-subset replicate PCR. Produced via immunoSEQ multiplex PCR; TCRdb's table is partial and in-frame only. The repertoire consists of over a million clones, with around 95% occurring once and the leading ten covering roughly 1.1%. V was shortened by 5 bases and J by 6 bases, with 25 bases between the two germline ends. This CDR3 region has 17 residues. Germline loops: CDR1 LNHDA, CDR2 SQIVND (reference sequence). The receptor was derived from a man under 40 in good health. The sample consisted of naive CD4+ T cells sorted from blood. Specified subset: CD45RA+ positively selected. V is TRBV19 and J is TRBJ1-1; tentative D call: TRBD1 (5 bases). In DNA form, the CDR3 reads TGTGCCAGTAGTCCCAGGGCCCGAGCAGCGGAAAACGCTGAAGCTTTCTTT. Its translation is CASSPRARAAENAEAFF.